This entry lists 30 T cell receptor beta chains sequenced from one sample in a study of post-analysis software for immune sequencing data. Points from the study as a whole: Relative to controls, patients had 4 or 5 TRBV segments at higher frequency, with TRBV5-6, TRBV5-1 and TRBV20-1 among these.

The TCR beta cDNA libraries carried unique molecular identifiers. TCRdb re-called the PCR reads through MiXCR, storing one row per CDR3 protein. The sample has hundreds of thousands of distinct CDR3 sequences, roughly 27% seen once. Which antigens these TCRs recognize remains unknown. The source material was blood. These receptors came from a girl aged 10 to 17 with multiple sclerosis.

Only a few counts were recorded for this clonotype. A junction boundary mismatches the germline segment, possibly from a read error. The chain recombines TRBV12-3 or TRBV12-4 with TRBJ1-5, with 12 nucleotides matching TRBD1. CDR3 length equals 17 residues. DNA for the CDR3: TGTGCCAGCAGTAAGGGGACAGGGGGCCTCGGCAATCAGCCCCGGCATTTT. Encoded protein: CASSKGTGGLGNQPRHF.

This clonotype was seen a handful of times. This chain joins TRBV29-1 and TRBJ2-3, with a weak D call TRBD2 (5 bases). The germline gives CDR1 SQVTM, CDR2 ANQGSEA. The CDR3 loop spans 13 amino acids. Trimming left V 4 bases short and J 2 bases short, with 10 bases between. The CDR3 spells CSVVGGTTDTQYF. DNA for the CDR3: TGCAGCGTTGTTGGAGGCACCACAGATACGCAGTATTTT.

The genes are TRBV29-1 and TRBJ2-3; D is ambiguous. Looked up from germline, CDR1 is SQVTM and CDR2 is ANQGSEA. CDR3 length: 17 residues. Trimming stripped 1 base from V and 0 bases from J, with 17 bases between. Here the CDR3 reads CSVEGSLLSSSTDTQYF. DNA for the CDR3: TGCAGCGTTGAAGGATCCCTTCTAAGTTCTAGCACAGATACGCAGTATTTT.

This clonotype showed up just a few times. The chain employs TRBV7-2 and TRBJ2-1; D gene uncertain. Germline V gene sequence: CDR1 SGHTA, CDR2 FQGNSA. V gave up 6 bases and J gave up 13 bases, with 19 bases separating them. This CDR3 is built from 13 residues. The CDR3 nucleotides read TGTGCCAGCAGTCCCGACTTTCAAGAGACCCAGTTCTTC. Its protein product is CASSPDFQETQFF.

The CDR3 loop reads CAISETSGDWRNTQYF. The DNA for the CDR3 is TGTGCCATCAGTGAGACTAGCGGGGATTGGAGAAATACGCAGTATTTT. The V and J genes are TRBV10-3 and TRBJ2-3; TRBD2 matches 10 bases. Trimming at V came to 2 bases and at J to 7 bases, leaving 9 bases not matched to a gene. This CDR3 region has 16 residues. The V gene's germline CDR1 is ENHRY and CDR2 SYGVKD.

The rearrangement uses TRBV7-2 and TRBJ2-5; 7 bases align to TRBD1. This CDR3 contains 15 residues. V lost 6 bases, J lost 3 bases, and 10 bases stayed unmatched. Germline V gene sequence: CDR1 SGHTA, CDR2 FQGNSA. The chain's CDR3 is CASSHVTGTEETQYF. The CDR3 DNA is TGTGCCAGCAGTCATGTTACCGGGACAGAAGAGACCCAGTACTTC. Filled out from reference TRBV7-2 and TRBJ2-5, the complete variable domain reads GAGVSQSPSNKVTEKGKDVELRCDPISGHTALYWYRQSLGQGLEFLIYFQGNSAPDKSGLPSDRFSAERTGGSVSTLTIQRTQQEDSAVYLCASSHVTGTEETQYFGPGTRLLVL.

Note on this clonotype: A much bigger clone sits one base away, suggesting this may be a read error. This chain connects TRBV29-1 to TRBJ2-6; tentatively, D is TRBD1 (5 bases). This CDR3 has 15 residues. Germline loops: CDR1 SQVTM, CDR2 ANQGSEA. The CDR3 loop is CSVRSAGSGANVRTF. The CDR3 DNA reads as TGCAGCGTTAGATCTGCTGGCTCTGGGGCCAACGTCCGGACTTTC. Based on the CDR3 plus reference TRBV29-1 and TRBJ2-6, the full variable domain is SAVISQKPSRDICQRGTSLTIQCQVDSQVTMMFWYRQQPGQSLTLIATANQGSEATYESGFVIDKFPISRPNLTFSTLTVSNMSPEDSSIYLCSVRSAGSGANVRTFGAGSRLTVL.

Regarding this clonotype: A read error may account for a junction end that differs from germline. This rearrangement joins TRBV6-6 to TRBJ2-6; 7 bases fit TRBD1. The germline V gene has CDR1 MNHNY and CDR2 SVGAGI (reference sequence). The CDR3 loop spans 17 amino acids. The CDR3 bases are TGTACCAGCACCCCGACAGGGAACAGTGCTGGGGCCAACGTCCTGACTTTC. This encodes CTSTPTGNSAGANVLTF.

The sample holds a few counts of this clonotype. The chain links TRBV2 to TRBJ1-1, with D possibly TRBD1 on 5 matching bases. The germline V and J ends were trimmed by 6 bases and 1 base, with 9 bases remaining between them. The CDR3 has 13 residues. The V gene's germline CDR1 is SNHLY and CDR2 FYNNEI. The CDR3 spells CASRSRGNTEAFF. CDR3 bases: TGTGCCAGCAGAAGTAGGGGGAACACTGAAGCTTTCTTT.

There are a few counts of this clonotype. This chain links TRBV29-1 with TRBJ2-5, with D perhaps TRBD2 (7 bases). This CDR3 region has 13 residues. The germline V and J ends were trimmed by 3 bases and 5 bases, with 13 bases remaining between them. Germline-derived CDR1 and CDR2 are SQVTM and ANQGSEA. The chain's CDR3 is CSVDGGAWETQYF. CDR3 DNA: TGCAGCGTTGATGGGGGGGCGTGGGAGACCCAGTACTTC.

V gene TRBV27 combines with J gene TRBJ2-1, with 7 bases aligning to TRBD1. After removal of 4 bases from V and 7 bases from J, the junction contained 7 bases not matched to a gene. CDR1 is MNHEY, CDR2 SMNVEV, per germline (reference sequence). The CDR3 totals 14 residues. CDR3 sequence: CASSYTGTVNEQFF. The DNA of the CDR3 is TGTGCCAGCAGTTACACCGGGACAGTGAATGAGCAGTTCTTC.

The V and J genes are TRBV7-9 and TRBJ2-1, with 7 positions matching TRBD2. Per the germline V gene, CDR1 is SEHNR and CDR2 is FQNEAQ (reference sequence). The CDR3 runs 12 residues. J lost 14 bases, V lost 4 bases, and 8 bases had no gene match. The CDR3 nucleotides are TGTGCCAGCAGCTGGGACTACCGCATGGAGTTCTTC. The encoded protein is CASSWDYRMEFF.

The V and J genes are TRBV7-9 and TRBJ2-3; the D is unclear. The CDR3 extends over 15 amino acids. The V gene's germline CDR1 is SEHNR and CDR2 FQNEAQ (reference sequence). Trimming stripped 0 bases from V and 1 base from J, with 8 bases between. In nucleotides, the CDR3 is TGTGCCAGCAGCTTAGCGGTATCCGGCACAGATACGCAGTATTTT. Its protein product is CASSLAVSGTDTQYF.

This clonotype was detected ten times or more. The rearrangement links TRBV29-1 to TRBJ2-7, with unresolved D. CDR3 size: 13 residues. Germline assignment: CDR1 SQVTM and CDR2 ANQGSEA. Deletions cut 6 bases from V and 1 base from J, with 13 bases between. The CDR3 sequence is CSVEFDKSYEQYF. CDR3 DNA sequence: TGCAGCGTGGAATTCGACAAGTCCTACGAGCAGTACTTC.

Only a few counts were recorded for this clonotype. The chain is built from TRBV11-2 and TRBJ2-7, with D perhaps matching TRBD1 or TRBD2 (5 bases each). The CDR3 loop spans 12 amino acids. V was trimmed by 5 bases and J by 5 bases, leaving 10 bases between them. Germline V CDR1 and CDR2: SGHAT, FQNNGV. CDR3 amino acids: CASSQRGDEQYF. CDR3 nucleotide sequence: TGTGCCAGCAGCCAACGGGGCGACGAGCAGTACTTC. The full variable domain, rest sourced from reference TRBV11-2 and TRBJ2-7, is EAGVAQSPRYKIIEKRQSVAFWCNPISGHATLYWYQQILGQGPKLLIQFQNNGVVDDSQLPKDRFSAERLKGVDSTLKIQPAKLEDSAVYLCASSQRGDEQYFGPGTRLTVT.

A few counts support this clonotype. The CDR3 region is CASSLFGGGDYNEQFF. Written as DNA, the CDR3 is TGCGCCAGCAGCTTGTTTGGCGGGGGTGATTACAATGAGCAGTTCTTC. This chain joins TRBV5-1 and TRBJ2-1; 7 bases match TRBD2. Unmatched junction bases numbered 8, after V lost 1 base and J lost 4 bases. Germline CDR1 reads SGHRS; CDR2 reads YFSETQ. The CDR3 extends over 16 amino acids. The complete variable domain, with remaining parts taken from reference TRBV5-1 and TRBJ2-1, reads KAGVTQTPRYLIKTRGQQVTLSCSPISGHRSVSWYQQTPGQGLQFLFEYFSETQRNKGNFPGRFSGRQFSNSRSEMNVSTLELGDSALYLCASSLFGGGDYNEQFFGPGTRLTVL.

The rearrangement uses TRBV5-1 and TRBJ2-3, with 11 bases fitting TRBD2. From germline, CDR1 is SGHRS and CDR2 YFSETQ. There are 15 residues in the CDR3. After removal of 3 bases from V and 5 bases from J, the junction contained 5 bases not matched to a gene. CDR3 loop: CASSYSGTSGDTQYF. In nucleotides, the CDR3 is TGCGCCAGCAGCTACTCCGGGACTAGCGGAGATACGCAGTATTTT. Full variable domain (rest looked up from reference TRBV5-1 and TRBJ2-3): KAGVTQTPRYLIKTRGQQVTLSCSPISGHRSVSWYQQTPGQGLQFLFEYFSETQRNKGNFPGRFSGRQFSNSRSEMNVSTLELGDSALYLCASSYSGTSGDTQYFGPGTRLTVL.

This chain connects TRBV18 to TRBJ2-1; 12 bases are a match to TRBD2. There are 16 residues in the CDR3. Per the germline V gene, CDR1 is KGHSH and CDR2 is LQKENI. J was trimmed by 2 bases and V by 2 bases; bases with no gene match: 1. This CDR3 is CASSPTSGGPYNEQFF. The CDR3, as DNA: TGTGCCAGCTCACCAACTAGCGGGGGGCCCTACAATGAGCAGTTCTTC. Based on the CDR3 plus reference TRBV18 and TRBJ2-1, the full variable domain is NAGVMQNPRHLVRRRGQEARLRCSPMKGHSHVYWYRQLPEEGLKFMVYLQKENIIDESGMPKERFSAEFPKEGPSILRIQQVVRGDSAAYFCASSPTSGGPYNEQFFGPGTRLTVL.

Remarks on this clonotype: A single base separates this from a much larger clone, so it may be a read error. The rearrangement links TRBV29-1 to TRBJ2-7, with 8 bases identical to TRBD2. CDR1 and CDR2 from the germline V gene are SQVTM and ANQGSEA. The CDR3 is 14 amino acids. The junction had 6 bases not matched to a gene; V was cut back by 2 bases and J by 3 bases. CDR3 sequence (DNA): TGCAGCGTTGAAAGTCGGGAGGGCAGCTACGAGCAGTACTTC. Translating gives CSVESREGSYEQYF.

This clonotype has only a few counts. The chain has TRBV27 and TRBJ2-1; perhaps TRBD2 as D (6 bases). The CDR3 loop spans 12 amino acids. V was cut by 6 bases and J by 15 bases, with 18 bases left in between. Germline values: CDR1 MNHEY, CDR2 SMNVEV (reference sequence). CDR3 bases: TGTGCCAGCAGCAGTAGTTCCGCGACTAGGTTCTTC. Its protein product is CASSSSSATRFF.

This clonotype was seen a few times. The chain recombines TRBV7-2 with TRBJ1-1; 7 nucleotides line up with TRBD1. Germline values: CDR1 SGHTA, CDR2 FQGNSA. V trimming: 3 bases; J trimming: 1 base; junction bases outside the gene matches: 8. The CDR3 covers 16 residues. The CDR3 DNA sequence: TGTGCCAGCAGCTTCCCGACAGGGCTGTGGAACACTGAAGCTTTCTTT. Encoded protein: CASSFPTGLWNTEAFF.

The chain carries TRBV27 and TRBJ2-1; 9 nucleotides match TRBD2. CDR1 is MNHEY, CDR2 SMNVEV, per germline (reference sequence). After removal of 6 bases from V and 4 bases from J, the junction contained 10 bases not matched to a gene. The CDR3 extends over 16 amino acids. CDR3 DNA: TGTGCCAGCAGAAGATCCAGCGGGGGGCCATACAATGAGCAGTTCTTC. It translates to CASRRSSGGPYNEQFF.

This clonotype has more than one count but fewer than ten. The chain employs TRBV9 and TRBJ2-7; TRBD1 might be the D (5 bases). Trimming cost V 2 bases and J 3 bases, with 12 bases left between them. This CDR3 comprises 14 residues. Germline assignment: CDR1 SGDLS and CDR2 YYNGEE. CDR3 bases: TGTGCCAGCAGCGTGAGGCAGGGAAACTACGAGCAGTACTTC. Translation: CASSVRQGNYEQYF. The full variable domain, its missing parts supplied by reference TRBV9 and TRBJ2-7, is DSGVTQTPKHLITATGQRVTLRCSPRSGDLSVYWYQQSLDQGLQFLIQYYNGEERAKGNILERFSAQQFPDLHSELNLSSLELGDSALYFCASSVRQGNYEQYFGPGTRLTVT.

This clonotype was seen a handful of times. The chain has TRBV4-3 and TRBJ2-2; D not resolved. This CDR3 spans 15 amino acids. The V end lost 1 base, the J end lost 5 bases, and 11 bases lay between the germline ends. Germline CDR1 and CDR2: LGHNA and YSLEER. CDR3 in DNA: TGCGCCAGCAGCCAAGGCGGCTATCAGACCGGGGAGCTGTTTTTT. Its protein is CASSQGGYQTGELFF.

The rearrangement uses TRBV11-2 and TRBJ2-6, with D maybe TRBD1 (5 bases). CDR1 is SGHAT and CDR2 is FQNNGV in the germline V gene. With 2 bases removed from V and 0 bases from J, the gap between germline ends came to 14 bases. CDR3 size: 18 residues. CDR3 residues: CASSLRQGRSSGANVLTF. The CDR3 bases are TGTGCCAGCAGCTTAAGGCAGGGCCGGAGCTCTGGGGCCAACGTCCTGACTTTC.

The chain combines TRBV5-1 with TRBJ2-3, with D unclear. Germline assignment: CDR1 SGHRS and CDR2 YFSETQ. There are 14 residues in the CDR3. Trimming left V 0 bases short and J 5 bases short, with 10 bases between. The CDR3 region has the DNA TGCGCCAGCAGCTTGGCCGTCGTCGAAGATACGCAGTATTTT. This codes for CASSLAVVEDTQYF.

The V call is TRBV27, the J call TRBJ1-5; 8 bases line up with TRBD1. The germline V gene has CDR1 MNHEY and CDR2 SMNVEV (reference sequence). The CDR3 is made up of 14 amino acids. The J segment lost 7 bases and the V segment lost 6 bases, leaving 8 bases of the junction unmatched. CDR3: CASSPGQGKQPQHF. In DNA form, the CDR3 reads TGTGCCAGCAGCCCAGGACAGGGTAAACAGCCCCAGCATTTT.

The chain joins TRBV7-9 to TRBJ2-3; D is perhaps TRBD2 (5 bases). Germline loops: CDR1 SEHNR, CDR2 FQNEAQ (reference sequence). The CDR3 has 17 residues. Trimming removed 2 bases at V and 0 bases at J, with 15 bases between. Written as DNA, the CDR3 is TGTGCCAGCAGCTTATCGGTGGTGGGAGCGAGCACAGATACGCAGTATTTT. Amino acid sequence: CASSLSVVGASTDTQYF.

This clonotype was counted only a few times. The chain recombines TRBV6-5 with TRBJ2-1; TRBD2 matches at 12 bases. Germline CDR1 MNHEY, CDR2 SVGAGI. This CDR3 is 21 amino acids long. V dropped 0 bases and J dropped 0; count of bases not matched to a gene: 12. Written as DNA, the CDR3 is TGTGCCAGCAGTTACTCCCCCCTAGCGGGAGGGCCTAAGAGCTCCTACAATGAGCAGTTCTTC. Its translation: CASSYSPLAGGPKSSYNEQFF.

This chain connects TRBV20-1 to TRBJ2-7, with D tentatively TRBD2 (6 bases). Germline V gene sequence: CDR1 DFQATT, CDR2 SNEGSKA (reference sequence). This CDR3 is 13 amino acids long. V was pared by 6 bases and J by 3 bases, with 15 bases between. CDR3 sequence: CSAERAGCYEQYF. In DNA form, the CDR3 reads TGCAGTGCAGAGCGGGCAGGGTGCTACGAGCAGTACTTC.